Below are 25 T cell receptor beta chains sequenced from a single sample in a study. TCRdb fed the RT-PCR reads into MiXCR, producing one record per CDR3 protein. The profile shows hundreds of thousands of distinct CDR3 sequences, 13% to 15% of them singletons. Specimen: memory CD4+ T cells from blood. These receptors were taken from a female donor in good health, serving as a healthy control.

The CDR3 DNA reads TGTGCCACCAGCCAGCAGGACTTTTCTAACTATGGCTACACCTTC. It encodes CATSQQDFSNYGYTF. The rearrangement uses TRBV15 and TRBJ1-2; D not resolved. The germline CDR1 and CDR2 sequences are LNHNV and YYDKDF (reference sequence). V was pared by 5 bases and J by 0 bases, with 13 bases between. This CDR3 spans 15 amino acids.

There are many counts of this clonotype. This chain connects TRBV5-1 to TRBJ1-1; D not resolved. V gave up 5 bases and J gave up 0 bases, with 17 bases separating them. The CDR3 is 16 residues long. Germline loops: CDR1 SGHRS, CDR2 YFSETQ. The CDR3 protein is CASSPEDISLNTEAFF. In DNA, the CDR3 is TGCGCCAGCAGTCCTGAGGATATTAGTCTGAACACTGAAGCTTTCTTT.

The sample holds a few counts of this clonotype. V usage is TRBV6-1 and J usage is TRBJ2-3, with D possibly TRBD2 on 5 matching bases. The V gene lost 7 bases and the J gene lost 4 bases, with 18 bases spanning the gap. The germline gives CDR1 MNHNS, CDR2 SASEGT. This CDR3 spans 15 amino acids. This chain's CDR3 is CASTAGRTGPDTQYF. The CDR3, as DNA: TGTGCCAGCACCGCGGGCAGGACGGGCCCAGATACGCAGTATTTT.

This clonotype was seen at least ten times. The CDR3: CASSVGLRVTSYEQYF. The CDR3 region has the DNA TGCGCCAGCAGCGTCGGCCTACGGGTCACCTCCTACGAGCAGTACTTC. The chain employs TRBV5-1 and TRBJ2-7; D is ambiguous. The CDR3 contains 16 residues. The ends were cut back, 4 bases at V and 0 bases at J, with 17 bases in the middle. Germline assignment: CDR1 SGHRS and CDR2 YFSETQ.

This clonotype showed up just once. The chain is built from TRBV6-1 and TRBJ1-2; 9 bases line up with TRBD1. Germline trimming cut 11 bases from V and 7 bases from J; bases unmatched to any gene: 17. CDR3 length: 15 residues. From germline, CDR1 is MNHNS and CDR2 SASEGT. CDR3 bases: TGTGCCGCGACATCCATGCTTGGGACAGGGCCTGGCTACACCTTC. Amino acid sequence: CAATSMLGTGPGYTF.

This clonotype was seen a handful of times. The chain combines TRBV20-1 with TRBJ2-7, with 14 nucleotides matching TRBD2. Germline CDR1 and CDR2: DFQATT and SNEGSKA (reference sequence). V was clipped by 5 bases and J by 9 bases; unmatched bases: 9. CDR3 length equals 14 residues. The CDR3 region is CSAGRLAGGPRQYF. For the CDR3, the DNA is TGCAGTGCTGGTCGACTAGCGGGGGGGCCCCGGCAGTACTTC.

The V gene is TRBV27, the J gene TRBJ1-5, with 7 bases that match TRBD1. Per germline, CDR1 MNHEY and CDR2 SMNVEV (reference sequence). The CDR3 runs to 15 residues. Germline trimming cut 4 bases from V and 7 bases from J; bases unmatched to any gene: 10. The CDR3 DNA follows: TGTGCCAGCAGTTCCCACAGACAGGGAGGACAGCCCCAGCATTTT. This gives the protein CASSSHRQGGQPQHF.

This clonotype was counted many times. V gene TRBV5-6 combines with J gene TRBJ1-1; 7 bases are shared with TRBD1. Trimming took 4 bases from V and 10 from J; bases not matched to a gene: 13. CDR1 is SGHDT and CDR2 is YYEEEE in the germline V gene. The CDR3 totals 14 residues. This CDR3 is CASSVDRARSGAFF. The CDR3 DNA reads as TGTGCCAGCAGCGTCGACAGGGCCCGCTCGGGAGCTTTCTTT.

The V call is TRBV7-2, the J call TRBJ2-5; 7 nucleotides agree with TRBD2. With 8 bases clipped from V and 4 bases from J, the junction kept 10 bases outside the gene matches. The CDR3 contains 14 residues. Germline V gene data show CDR1 as SGHTA and CDR2 as FQGNSA. CDR3 sequence reads: CASAPFTGGETQYF. CDR3 nucleotide sequence: TGTGCCAGCGCCCCATTCACGGGAGGAGAGACCCAGTACTTC.

This clonotype came up a few times. The chain is built from TRBV29-1 and TRBJ1-3; D is uncertain. The germline gives CDR1 SQVTM, CDR2 ANQGSEA. The CDR3 is made up of 13 amino acids. Trimming shortened V by 7 bases and J by 8 bases, and 18 bases separated the two germline ends. The CDR3 coding sequence is TGCAGCGGACGGAAGGGAAAGGGAGACACCATATATTTT. It specifies CSGRKGKGDTIYF.

The chain is built from TRBV28 and TRBJ2-3; 9 bases map to TRBD2. The CDR3 runs to 12 residues. V shed 4 bases and J 8 bases; nucleotides not matched to a gene: 1. Per germline, CDR1 MDHEN and CDR2 SYDVKM. CDR3 amino acids: CASSSAGGTQYF. In DNA, the CDR3 is TGTGCCAGCAGTTCAGCGGGAGGTACGCAGTATTTT.

This clonotype showed up many times. The chain employs TRBV12-3 or TRBV12-4 and TRBJ1-5, with 8 bases identical to TRBD1. CDR3 size: 14 residues. J lost 4 bases, V lost 5 bases, and 4 bases had no gene match. CDR3 in DNA: TGTGCCAGCAGTCAACAGGGGGGAAATCAGCCCCAGCATTTT. It yields the protein CASSQQGGNQPQHF.

Ten or more counts support this clonotype. This chain joins TRBV7-2 and TRBJ2-1; D is perhaps TRBD1 (5 bases). The CDR3 contains 14 residues. V shed 1 base and J shed 7 bases, with 11 bases lying between them. Germline V gene sequence: CDR1 SGHTA, CDR2 FQGNSA. In DNA, the CDR3 is TGTGCCAGCAGCTTAGGTCCAAGGGGTAATGAGCAGTTCTTC. This sequence encodes CASSLGPRGNEQFF.

The chain employs TRBV9 and TRBJ2-7; the D gene is possibly TRBD2 (5 bases). V was trimmed by 10 bases and J by 2 bases, leaving 10 bases between them. The CDR3 is made up of 11 amino acids. In germline, CDR1 is SGDLS, CDR2 YYNGEE. This CDR3 reads CAPRGAYEQYF. In DNA form, the CDR3 reads TGTGCCCCTCGGGGAGCCTACGAGCAGTACTTC. Complete variable domain (other parts from reference TRBV9 and TRBJ2-7): DSGVTQTPKHLITATGQRVTLRCSPRSGDLSVYWYQQSLDQGLQFLIQYYNGEERAKGNILERFSAQQFPDLHSELNLSSLELGDSALYFCAPRGAYEQYFGPGTRLTVT.

This clonotype was counted a few times. The CDR3 region is CASSLAWDSSYNEQFF. CDR3 coding DNA: TGTGCCAGCAGCTTAGCTTGGGATAGCTCCTACAATGAGCAGTTCTTC. V and J are TRBV7-2 and TRBJ2-1; D is uncertain. V lost 0 bases and J 0 bases, leaving 9 bases between the germline ends. The CDR3 length is 16 residues. The germline CDR1 and CDR2 sequences are SGHTA and FQGNSA.

This clonotype has ten or more counts. V gene TRBV10-3 combines with J gene TRBJ1-3; no clear D gene. The V gene's germline CDR1 is ENHRY and CDR2 SYGVKD. The V end lost 0 bases, the J end lost 4 bases, and 7 bases lay between the germline ends. The CDR3 has 14 amino acids. The CDR3 coding sequence is TGTGCCATCAGTGAGTCGACTGGAGGAAACACCATATATTTT. This translates into CAISESTGGNTIYF.

This clonotype has only a few counts. The J gene is TRBJ1-1, the V gene TRBV28, with TRBD1 matching over 9 bases. The germline CDR1 and CDR2 sequences are MDHEN and SYDVKM. The CDR3 loop spans 12 amino acids. Trimming took 3 bases from V and 11 from J; bases not matched to a gene: 4. The CDR3 loop is CASSFRTGVAFF. For the CDR3, the DNA is TGTGCCAGCAGTTTCCGGACAGGGGTGGCTTTCTTT.

This clonotype was seen repeatedly, ten times or more. The chain uses TRBV30 and TRBJ2-3, with 7 bases matching TRBD1. The CDR3 contains 15 residues. The germline CDR1 and CDR2 sequences are GTSNPN and SVGIG (reference sequence). Losses at the gene ends were 3 bases for V and 2 bases for J; bases not matched to a gene: 8. The CDR3: CAWRKGAAATDTQYF. In DNA form, the CDR3 reads TGTGCCTGGAGAAAGGGGGCAGCTGCCACAGATACGCAGTATTTT.

V gene TRBV5-5 combines with J gene TRBJ1-3, with 7 bases identical to TRBD1. Per germline, CDR1 SGHKS and CDR2 YYEKEE (reference sequence). The CDR3 sequence is 17 residues long. With 2 bases clipped from V and 2 bases from J, the junction kept 10 bases outside the gene matches. This chain's CDR3 is CASSFSPGGGTGNTIYF. Here the CDR3 DNA reads TGTGCCAGCAGCTTTTCTCCAGGGGGAGGAACTGGAAACACCATATATTTT.

The chain has TRBV4-2 and TRBJ2-3, with D unresolved. Germline CDR1 LGHNA, CDR2 YNFKEQ. This CDR3 has 13 residues. Between the trimmed V and J ends, which lost 0 bases and 4 bases, there was a span of 5 bases. The CDR3 reads CASSQDYADTQYF. In DNA form, the CDR3 reads TGTGCCAGCAGCCAAGATTACGCAGATACGCAGTATTTT.

This chain connects TRBV12-3 or TRBV12-4 to TRBJ2-5; D is perhaps TRBD2 (6 bases). The CDR3 spans 14 residues. V shed 7 bases and J shed 5 bases, with 17 bases lying between them. CDR3 in amino acids: CASTQVGRGETQYF. In DNA form, the CDR3 reads TGTGCCAGCACCCAGGTCGGGAGAGGCGAGACCCAGTACTTC.

This clonotype was detected only a few times. The rearrangement links TRBV7-6 to TRBJ1-3; D is unclear. The CDR3 runs 16 residues. Trimming pared 2 bases from V and 0 bases from J, leaving 11 bases between. Germline CDR1 and CDR2: SGHVS and FNYEAQ. The CDR3 is CASSLQLPVSGNTIYF. CDR3 DNA sequence: TGTGCCAGCAGCTTACAGCTACCGGTCTCTGGAAACACCATATATTTT.

This chain links TRBV7-3 with TRBJ2-3; TRBD2 matches at 7 bases. CDR3 length equals 18 residues. V lost 0 bases and J lost 4; bases outside the gene matches: 13. Germline-derived CDR1 and CDR2 are SGHTA and FQGTGA. The CDR3 DNA sequence: TGTGCCAGCAGCTTAACGTCGAGGGGCGGGAGTCTCTCAGATACGCAGTATTTT. Its translation: CASSLTSRGGSLSDTQYF. Looking up the rest from reference TRBV7-3 and TRBJ2-3 gives the full variable domain: GAGVSQTPSNKVTEKGKYVELRCDPISGHTALYWYRQSLGQGPEFLIYFQGTGAADDSGLPNDRFFAVRPEGSVSTLKIQRTERGDSAVYLCASSLTSRGGSLSDTQYFGPGTRLTVL.

The chain couples TRBV30 to TRBJ1-2; 9 bases align to TRBD1. Germline assignment: CDR1 GTSNPN and CDR2 SVGIG (reference sequence). This CDR3 spans 13 amino acids. The V gene end was trimmed by 8 bases and the J gene end by 3 bases; junction bases not matched to a gene: 7. The chain's CDR3 is CAGTGGAYYGYTF. Written as DNA, the CDR3 is TGTGCCGGAACAGGGGGCGCTTACTATGGCTACACCTTC.

This sequence joins TRBV7-2 and TRBJ2-1; D is ambiguous. The V gene lost 5 bases and the J gene lost 4 bases, with 12 bases spanning the gap. Germline CDR1 reads SGHTA; CDR2 reads FQGNSA. CDR3 length equals 14 residues. In DNA form, the CDR3 reads TGTGCCAGCAGCCCCTCTCCGGTATACAATGAGCAGTTCTTC. It encodes CASSPSPVYNEQFF.